One sample yielded the 5 T cell receptor beta chains listed below, sequenced in a study of blood T cell repertoires in COVID-19. Assay used: immunoSEQ multiplex PCR; TCRdb lists only in-frame clones, some missing. The data contain roughly 260,000 clones, 91% of them singletons. The sequenced sample consisted of peripheral blood. These receptors were collected from a person aged 18 to 35 with COVID-19, enrolled during active disease.

The genes are TRBV6-5 and TRBJ1-1, with D uncertain. Germline V lookup: CDR1 MNHEY, CDR2 SVGAGI. The CDR3 consists of 15 residues. V was pared by 0 bases and J by 3 bases, with 11 bases between. The CDR3 DNA reads TGTGCCAGCAGTTACTCGCGGGCTGGGGACACTGAAGCTTTCTTT. This codes for CASSYSRAGDTEAFF.

Worth noting for this clone: The junction departs from germline at one end; a sequencing error may be responsible. This sequence joins TRBV25-1 and TRBJ2-5; 9 bases are shared with TRBD1. Looked up from germline, CDR1 is MGHDK and CDR2 is SYGVNS. This CDR3 has 15 amino acids. The chain's CDR3 is CATSPGTGPPETQYF. The CDR3 nucleotides are TGTGCCACCAGTCCCGGGACAGGGCCCCCAGAGACCCAGTACTTC.

This chain uses TRBV7-2 with TRBJ2-2; possible D gene TRBD1, 5 bases. V gave up 1 base and J gave up 4 bases, with 13 bases separating them. The CDR3 has 16 residues. Germline V gene data show CDR1 as SGHTA and CDR2 as FQGNSA. The CDR3 DNA is TGTGCCAGCAGCTTAGGCTCTTCAGGGATCACCGGGGAGCTGTTTTTT. Translated, it gives CASSLGSSGITGELFF. The full variable domain, rest sourced from reference TRBV7-2 and TRBJ2-2, is GAGVSQSPSNKVTEKGKDVELRCDPISGHTALYWYRQSLGQGLEFLIYFQGNSAPDKSGLPSDRFSAERTGGSVSTLTIQRTQQEDSAVYLCASSLGSSGITGELFFGEGSRLTVL.

This clone was counted once. The chain couples TRBV20-1 to TRBJ2-7, with 10 bases that match TRBD2. V dropped 3 bases and J dropped 7; count of bases not matched to a gene: 12. CDR1 and CDR2 (germline): DFQATT, SNEGSKA (reference sequence). The CDR3 covers 15 residues. The CDR3 DNA follows: TGCAGTGCTAGTGGTGTAGCGGGAGGCGTGAGGGAGCAGTACTTC. Its protein is CSASGVAGGVREQYF.

The rearrangement joins TRBV29-1 to TRBJ2-1; 10 nucleotides match TRBD2. V lost 6 bases, J lost 6 bases, and 5 bases stayed unmatched. Germline assignment: CDR1 SQVTM and CDR2 ANQGSEA. This CDR3 spans 13 amino acids. The CDR3 is CSVSAGGVNEQFF. The CDR3 region has the DNA TGCAGCGTGTCAGCGGGAGGGGTCAATGAGCAGTTCTTC.